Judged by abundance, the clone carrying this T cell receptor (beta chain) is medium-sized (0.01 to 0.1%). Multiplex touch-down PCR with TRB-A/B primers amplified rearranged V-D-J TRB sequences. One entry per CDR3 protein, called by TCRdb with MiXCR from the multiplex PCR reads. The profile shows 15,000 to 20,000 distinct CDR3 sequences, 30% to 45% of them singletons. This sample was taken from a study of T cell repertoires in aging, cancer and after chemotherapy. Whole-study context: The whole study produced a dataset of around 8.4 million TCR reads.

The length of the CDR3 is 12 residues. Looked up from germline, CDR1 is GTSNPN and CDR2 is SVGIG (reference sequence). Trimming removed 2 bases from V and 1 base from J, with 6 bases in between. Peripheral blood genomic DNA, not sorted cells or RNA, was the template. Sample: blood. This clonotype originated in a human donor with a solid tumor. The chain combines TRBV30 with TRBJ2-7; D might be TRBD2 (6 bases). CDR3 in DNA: TGTGCCTGGAGTCGGGAGTCCTACGAGCAGTACTTC. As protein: CAWSRESYEQYF.